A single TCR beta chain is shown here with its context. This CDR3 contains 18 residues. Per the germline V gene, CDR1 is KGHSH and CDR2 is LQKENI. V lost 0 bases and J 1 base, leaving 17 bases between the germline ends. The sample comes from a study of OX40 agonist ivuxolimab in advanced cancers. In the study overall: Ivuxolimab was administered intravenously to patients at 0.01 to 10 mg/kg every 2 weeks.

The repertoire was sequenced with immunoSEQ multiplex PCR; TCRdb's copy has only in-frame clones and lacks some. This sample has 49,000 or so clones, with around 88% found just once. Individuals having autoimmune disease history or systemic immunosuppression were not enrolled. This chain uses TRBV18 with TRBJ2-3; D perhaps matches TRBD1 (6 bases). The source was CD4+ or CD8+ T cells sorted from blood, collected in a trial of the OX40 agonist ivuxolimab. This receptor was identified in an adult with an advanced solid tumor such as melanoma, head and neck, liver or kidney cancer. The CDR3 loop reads CASSPPMGQFKRTDTQYF. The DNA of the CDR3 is TGTGCCAGCTCACCACCGATGGGACAATTTAAACGCACAGATACGCAGTATTTT.